This entry concerns a single T cell receptor beta chain. Its antigen remains unidentified. CDR1 is SEHNR and CDR2 is FQNEAQ in the germline V gene (reference sequence). Trimming stripped 5 bases from V and 4 bases from J, with 17 bases between. The CDR3 totals 15 residues. This entry is derived from a study of cytomegalovirus exposure and HLA in healthy donors. Study details: Membership in the Caucasian-associated ancestry cluster was found for around 81% of approximately 380 genotyped donors. Notes on the study in general: The study designated over 150 TCR beta chains cytomegalovirus-associated.

These donors, healthy bone marrow donors, were studied. Vbeta (60) and Jbeta (13) primers were used in the PCR. Clones were sequenced by immunoSEQ multiplex PCR, and TCRdb holds only the in-frame ones, with some missing. Among 130,000 to 150,000 clones, 60% to 85% were seen once, and the ten largest hold roughly 3.1%. This sequence joins TRBV7-9 and TRBJ2-5; TRBD2 is a possible D gene (6 bases). Sequencing was done on a sample of PBMCs. This receptor was taken from a man aged 35 to 55 in good health and CMV-seropositive. As DNA, the CDR3 is TGTGCCAGCAGCATCTTATCAGTGGGGGGAGAGACCCAGTACTTC. Protein product: CASSILSVGGETQYF.